The entry below gives a single TCR beta chain sequence along with its context. Its antigen is not yet known. Base-call qualities are not available, and no considerably larger clone is one nucleotide away. This sample is drawn from a study of Ad26.COV2.S vaccination and SARS-CoV-2 variants (dated by TCRdb to the early 2020s). The study in broad terms: Donors in the vaccine arm were drawn from COV1001, a multicentre, randomized, double-blind, placebo-controlled phase I-IIa trial testing Ad26.COV2.S in healthy adults. Dosing of Ad26.COV2.S was intramuscular, at either 5x10^10 or 1x10^11 viral particles, delivered as one shot or as two shots spaced 56 days apart. The specificity and breadth of SARS-CoV-2-reactive T cell receptors after Ad26.COV2.S vaccination were assessed by TCRbeta repertoire sequencing. The TCR-sequenced set comprised about 32 samples: about 19 Ad26.COV2.S vaccine recipients, 5 placebo recipients and 8 SARS-CoV-2 convalescent individuals. Trial participants were randomized into five groups of five: low-dose or high-dose Ad26.COV2.S given once or twice, or placebo on both occasions. Investigators remained blinded to trial group allocation during experiments and outcome assessment.

Per the publication, the treatment or condition label means: about 20 received Ad26.COV2.S at low or high dose, single or two shots; 5 received placebo; per-sample allocation not given. For vaccine and placebo recipients, repertoires were sequenced using samples collected on day 63 after the first injection. Cohort 1b enrolled 25 adults aged 18-55 years at a single site in Boston, USA, between 29 July and 7 August 2020. Ad26.COV2.S was a replication-incompetent adenovirus type 26 vector expressing a prefusion-stabilized SARS-CoV-2 spike protein from the original Wuhan strain. The immunoSEQ Assay was the method used to sequence TCRbeta CDR3 regions. After extraction, genomic DNA underwent amplification by bias-controlled multiplex PCR, followed by high-throughput sequencing. The published analysis was carried out like this. To quantify the absolute abundance of every unique TCRbeta CDR3 region, sequences were collapsed and filtered. Usable DNA was measured by amplifying reference genes present in all nucleated cells, and TCRbeta template counts were normalized to that usable DNA to estimate T cell fraction. Repertoire TCRs were annotated as SARS-CoV-2-specific by exact matching of V gene, CDR3 amino acid sequence and J gene to a known reactive TCR set. The reference SARS-CoV-2 TCR set was obtained from MIRA and was filtered for enrichment in COVID-19-positive ImmuneCODE repertoires, whereby public or cross-reactive TCRs were removed. Drawing on the MIRA antigens, annotated TCRs were analysed further at the level of specific ORF or position within ORF. Breadth was defined as the number of annotated unique rearrangements divided by the total number of unique productive rearrangements, and depth was defined as the summed frequency of the annotated unique rearrangements. Group comparisons of TCR breadth used two-sided Wilcoxon rank-sum tests. In its TCRdb copy, this immuneACCESS table keeps in-frame sequences only and misses some clones. Where compared with another copy, unresolved V genes explain less than half of these, and the others have no known cause. V and J calls and clone size are given by that table; D and trimming were obtained from the DNA. In all, the sample holds hundreds of thousands of clones, and roughly 90% of those were seen once. Roughly 1.5% of the sample is held by the ten biggest clonotypes.

General conclusions and limits of the study: The study lacked the statistical power to compare responses across vaccine doses or regimens. After vaccination, substantial breadth of spike-specific CD8+ and CD4+ T cell responses was reported. Vaccine and placebo recipients had comparable non-spike TCR breadth, which fits with the vaccine containing only spike. Higher spike-specific TCR breadth was observed in Ad26.COV2.S recipients than in placebo recipients (P = 0.0014). The authors noted that the TCR breadth and depth analyses may have underestimated total T cell responses.

From its cysteine to its phenylalanine, the CDR3 spans 16 amino acids. Only the CDR3 part of the read is kept: 48 bases, read in frame from the first base. The sequence was obtained from a person between 18 and 60 years old who received the Ad26.COV2.S COVID-19 vaccine or a placebo. The sequence is built from TRBV1 and TRBJ1-5; the table's TRBD1 call for D was not verified on the DNA. TRBV1 counts as a pseudogene. This sample comprised peripheral blood, obtained in a trial of Ad26.COV2.S vaccine versus placebo. The bases read TGCACCAGCAGCCAAGATCCTTCTCAGGCAGGTCAGCCCCAGCATTTT. Protein translation: CTSSQDPSQAGQPQHF.